This TCR beta chain derives from a study of prognosis after radiotherapy for stage I lung cancer. About the study: The study enrolled around 13 men and 6 women as patients, aged roughly 53 to 84 with a median of 74.5 years. Of the patients, over five had squamous cell carcinoma and around 11 had adenocarcinoma tumors. While some 15 patients showed no significant progression after radiotherapy, a few developed distant metastases at a median of roughly seven months. The study's findings and limits: Lower values of Shannon entropy after stereotactic body radiation therapy were seen in patients who developed distant metastases.

The length of the CDR3 is 15 residues. Germline CDR1 reads LNHDA; CDR2 reads SQIVND (reference sequence). This clonotype occurred once. Its antigen is unidentified. A much larger clone differs from this one at a single base, so this may be a read error. TCR beta CDR3 was amplified from genomic DNA by two-round multiplex PCR. Amplification in first-round PCR relied on primers specific to each TRBV and TRBJ gene. TCRdb ran MiXCR on the multiplex PCR reads and lists one entry per CDR3 protein. Of some 23,000 distinct CDR3 sequences listed, roughly two fifths are singletons. The chain couples TRBV19 to TRBJ2-1; possibly TRBD1 or TRBD2 for D (5 bases each). Specimen: PBMCs, collected before or after stereotactic body radiation therapy (not recorded which). The clonotype originates from a donor aged 50 or older with non-small cell lung cancer. Written as DNA, the CDR3 is TGTTCTACCTACCACCGGGGAAGGGGCTACAATGAGCAGTTCTTC. This encodes CSTYHRGRGYNEQFF.